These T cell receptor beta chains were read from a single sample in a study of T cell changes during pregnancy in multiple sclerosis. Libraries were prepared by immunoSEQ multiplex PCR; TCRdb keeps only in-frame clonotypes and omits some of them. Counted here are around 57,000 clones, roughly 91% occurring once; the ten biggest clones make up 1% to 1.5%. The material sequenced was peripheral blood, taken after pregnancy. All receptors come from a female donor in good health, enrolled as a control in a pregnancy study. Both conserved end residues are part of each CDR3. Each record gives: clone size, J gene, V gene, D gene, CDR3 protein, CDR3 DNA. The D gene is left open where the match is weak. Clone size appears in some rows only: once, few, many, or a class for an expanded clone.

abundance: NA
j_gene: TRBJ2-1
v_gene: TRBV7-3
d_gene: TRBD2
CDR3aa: CASSVTGGSYNEQFF
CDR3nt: TGTGCCAGCAGCGTAACGGGGGGGAGCTACAATGAGCAGTTCTTC

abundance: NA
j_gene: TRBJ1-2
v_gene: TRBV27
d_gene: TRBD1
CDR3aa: CASSLSSQGAGGYTF
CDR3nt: TGTGCCAGCAGTTTATCGTCCCAGGGGGCAGGAGGCTACACCTTC

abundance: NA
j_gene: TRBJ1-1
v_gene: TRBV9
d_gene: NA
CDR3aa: CASSVKGDRNTEAFF
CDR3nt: TGTGCCAGCAGCGTGAAAGGGGATCGCAACACTGAAGCTTTCTTT

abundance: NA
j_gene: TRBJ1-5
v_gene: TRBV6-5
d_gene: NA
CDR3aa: CASSYSRGFGQPQHF
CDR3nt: TGTGCCAGCAGTTACTCCCGGGGGTTTGGTCAGCCCCAGCATTTT

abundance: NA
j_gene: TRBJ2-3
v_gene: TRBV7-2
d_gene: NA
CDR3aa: CASSLGAADTQYF
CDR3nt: TGTGCCAGCAGCTTAGGGGCCGCCGATACGCAGTATTTT

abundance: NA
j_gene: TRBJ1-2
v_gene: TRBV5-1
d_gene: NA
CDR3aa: CASSLTTPDINYGYTF
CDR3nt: TGCGCCAGCAGCTTGACTACACCGGATATTAACTATGGCTACACCTTC

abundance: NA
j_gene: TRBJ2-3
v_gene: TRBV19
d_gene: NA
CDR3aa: CASSISGPDTQYF
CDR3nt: TGTGCCAGTAGTATAAGTGGCCCCGATACGCAGTATTTT

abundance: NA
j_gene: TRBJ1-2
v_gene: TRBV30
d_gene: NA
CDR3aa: CAWSVEAATVYGYTF
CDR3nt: TGTGCCTGGAGTGTAGAGGCGGCGACAGTCTATGGCTACACCTTC

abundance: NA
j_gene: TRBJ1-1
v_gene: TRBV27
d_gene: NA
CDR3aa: CASSPRRATEAFF
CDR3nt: TGTGCCAGCAGTCCGAGGAGGGCCACTGAAGCTTTCTTT

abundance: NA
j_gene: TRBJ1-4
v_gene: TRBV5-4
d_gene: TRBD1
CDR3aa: CASSVGTATNEKLFF
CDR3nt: TGTGCCAGCAGCGTAGGGACAGCAACTAATGAAAAACTGTTTTTT

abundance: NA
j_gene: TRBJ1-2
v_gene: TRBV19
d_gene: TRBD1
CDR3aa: CASSMTGVYGYTF
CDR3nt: TGTGCCAGTAGTATGACAGGGGTCTATGGCTACACCTTC

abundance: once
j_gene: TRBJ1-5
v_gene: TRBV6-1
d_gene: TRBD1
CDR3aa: CASSGQGATQPQHF
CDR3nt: TGTGCCAGCTCTGGGCAGGGGGCTACTCAGCCCCAGCATTTT

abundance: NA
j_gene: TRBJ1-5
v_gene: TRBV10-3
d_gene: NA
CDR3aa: CAISESTERGGFNQPQHF
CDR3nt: TGTGCCATCAGTGAGTCGACCGAGAGGGGAGGGTTCAATCAGCCCCAGCATTTT

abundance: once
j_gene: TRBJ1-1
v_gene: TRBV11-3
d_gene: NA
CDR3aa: CASSRTNLGTEAFF
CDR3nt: TGTGCCAGCAGCCGGACTAATCTAGGGACTGAAGCTTTCTTT

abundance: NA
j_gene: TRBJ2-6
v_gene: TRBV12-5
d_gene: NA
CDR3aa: CAPSRSGANVLTF
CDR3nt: TGTGCCCCTTCGCGCTCTGGGGCCAACGTCCTGACTTTC

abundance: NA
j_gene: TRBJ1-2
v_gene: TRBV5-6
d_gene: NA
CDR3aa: CASSLGGSYGYTF
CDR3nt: TGTGCCAGCAGCTTGGGAGGGTCCTATGGCTACACCTTC

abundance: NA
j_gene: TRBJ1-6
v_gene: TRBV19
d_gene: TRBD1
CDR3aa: CASTSVRDRGDFNSPLHF
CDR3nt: TGTGCCAGTACCAGTGTCCGGGACAGGGGAGATTTTAATTCACCCCTCCACTTT

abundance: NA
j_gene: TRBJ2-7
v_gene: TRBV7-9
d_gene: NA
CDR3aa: CASSLQAPYEQYF
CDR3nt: TGTGCCAGCAGCTTGCAAGCCCCCTACGAGCAGTACTTC

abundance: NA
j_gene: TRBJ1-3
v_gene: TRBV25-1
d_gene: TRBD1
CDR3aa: CASSGAGQGTGNTIYF
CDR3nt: TGTGCCAGCAGTGGAGCCGGACAGGGGACGGGAAACACCATATATTTT

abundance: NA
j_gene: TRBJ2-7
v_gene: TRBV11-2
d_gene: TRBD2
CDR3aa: CASSLDRYRGGVGQYF
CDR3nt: TGTGCCAGCAGCTTAGATCGTTATCGGGGGGGCGTCGGGCAGTACTTC

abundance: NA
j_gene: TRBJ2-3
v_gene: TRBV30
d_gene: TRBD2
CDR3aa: CAWSVQTSGRTDTQYF
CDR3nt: TGTGCCTGGAGTGTACAGACTAGCGGGCGCACAGATACGCAGTATTTT

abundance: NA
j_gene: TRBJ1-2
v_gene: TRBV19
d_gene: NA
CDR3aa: CASSISGHKGGYTF
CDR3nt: TGTGCCAGTAGTATATCGGGACATAAGGGTGGCTACACCTTC

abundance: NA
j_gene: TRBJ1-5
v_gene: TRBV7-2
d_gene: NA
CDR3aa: CASSLGGVPQPQHF
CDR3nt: TGTGCCAGCAGCCTCGGGGGGGTTCCTCAGCCCCAGCATTTT

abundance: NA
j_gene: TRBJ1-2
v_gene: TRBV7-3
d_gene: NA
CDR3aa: CASSPSGGNYGYTF
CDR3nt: TGTGCCAGCAGTCCAAGCGGGGGTAACTATGGCTACACCTTC

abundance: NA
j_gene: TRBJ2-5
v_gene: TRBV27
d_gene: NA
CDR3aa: CASSVPGQGLGAQYF
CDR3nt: TGTGCCAGCAGTGTACCGGGTCAGGGGCTCGGGGCCCAGTACTTC

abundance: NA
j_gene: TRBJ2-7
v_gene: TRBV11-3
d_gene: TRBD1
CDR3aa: CASSSSTGNHEQYF
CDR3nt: TGTGCCAGCAGCTCATCGACAGGGAACCACGAGCAGTACTTC

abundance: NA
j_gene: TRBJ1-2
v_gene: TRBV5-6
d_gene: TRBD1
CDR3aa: CASSPQGTENYGYTF
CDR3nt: TGTGCCAGCAGCCCCCAAGGGACAGAGAACTATGGCTACACCTTC

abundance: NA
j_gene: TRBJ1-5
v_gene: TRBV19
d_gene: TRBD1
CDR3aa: CASSSAVPGTGAPLKNQPQHF
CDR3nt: TGTGCCAGTAGCAGCGCAGTCCCCGGGACAGGGGCCCCCTTAAAAAATCAGCCCCAGCATTTT

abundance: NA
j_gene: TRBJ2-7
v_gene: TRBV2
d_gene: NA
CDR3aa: CASSRSGQSLRFYF
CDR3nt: TGTGCCAGCAGTCGAAGTGGACAGAGCCTACGATTTTACTTC

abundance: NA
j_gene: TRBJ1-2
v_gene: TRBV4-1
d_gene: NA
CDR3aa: CASSQPRANYGYTF
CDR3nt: TGCGCCAGCAGCCAACCCCGGGCTAACTATGGCTACACCTTC

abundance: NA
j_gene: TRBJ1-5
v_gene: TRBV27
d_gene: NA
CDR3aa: CASSLGARNQPQHF
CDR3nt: TGTGCCAGCAGTTTGGGAGCTCGAAATCAGCCCCAGCATTTT

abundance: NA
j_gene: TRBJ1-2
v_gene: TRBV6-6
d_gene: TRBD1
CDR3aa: CASSYPDRGRDGYTF
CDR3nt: TGTGCCAGCAGTTACCCCGACAGGGGGCGCGATGGCTACACCTTC

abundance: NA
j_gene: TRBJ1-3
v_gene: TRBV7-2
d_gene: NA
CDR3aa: CASTRLSRSGNTIYF
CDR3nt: TGTGCCAGCACCCGGTTGTCCCGCTCTGGAAACACCATATATTTT

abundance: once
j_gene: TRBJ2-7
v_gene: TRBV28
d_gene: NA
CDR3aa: CASSFGTTGDYEQYF
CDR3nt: TGTGCCAGCAGTTTCGGAACGACAGGAGACTACGAGCAGTACTTC

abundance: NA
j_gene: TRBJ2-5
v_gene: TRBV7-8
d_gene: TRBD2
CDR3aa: CASSLVTAGGRETQYF
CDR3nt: TGTGCCAGCAGCTTAGTTACCGCGGGGGGGCGGGAGACCCAGTACTTC

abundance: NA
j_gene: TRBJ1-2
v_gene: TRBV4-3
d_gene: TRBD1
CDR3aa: CASSHETGPTVYGYTF
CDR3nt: TGCGCCAGCAGCCACGAGACAGGGCCCACCGTCTATGGCTACACCTTC

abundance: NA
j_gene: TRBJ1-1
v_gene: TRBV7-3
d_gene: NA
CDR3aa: CASSPTTVSEAFF
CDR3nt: TGTGCCAGCAGCCCGACAACGGTCTCTGAAGCTTTCTTT

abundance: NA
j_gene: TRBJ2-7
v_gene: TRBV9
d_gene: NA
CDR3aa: CASSVRGGAPDEQYF
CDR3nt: TGTGCCAGCAGCGTAAGGGGGGGGGCTCCTGATGAGCAGTACTTC

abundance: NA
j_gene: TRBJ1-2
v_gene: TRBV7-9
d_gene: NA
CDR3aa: CASSLLGGSVDGYTF
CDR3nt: TGTGCCAGCAGCTTACTCGGAGGATCAGTCGATGGCTACACCTTC

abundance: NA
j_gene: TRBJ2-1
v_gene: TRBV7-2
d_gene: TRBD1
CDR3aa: CASRGTVEQFF
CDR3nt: TGTGCCAGCAGAGGGACAGTCGAGCAGTTCTTC

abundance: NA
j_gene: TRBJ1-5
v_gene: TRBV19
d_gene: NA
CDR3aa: CASSSHLGRNSNQPQHF
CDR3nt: TGTGCCAGTAGCTCCCACCTGGGCAGAAATAGCAATCAGCCCCAGCATTTT

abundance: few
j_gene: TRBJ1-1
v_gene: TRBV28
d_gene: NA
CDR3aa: CASTLTGEWTEAFF
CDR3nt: TGTGCCAGCACCCTAACCGGGGAGTGGACTGAAGCTTTCTTT

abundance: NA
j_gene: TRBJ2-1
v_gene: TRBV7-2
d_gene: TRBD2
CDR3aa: CASSLLAGVGNEQFF
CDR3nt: TGTGCCAGCAGCTTACTAGCGGGTGTGGGCAATGAGCAGTTCTTC

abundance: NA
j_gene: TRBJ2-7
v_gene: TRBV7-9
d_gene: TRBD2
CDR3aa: CASSPPAGGFYEQYF
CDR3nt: TGTGCCAGCAGCCCACCTGCGGGGGGTTTCTACGAGCAGTACTTC